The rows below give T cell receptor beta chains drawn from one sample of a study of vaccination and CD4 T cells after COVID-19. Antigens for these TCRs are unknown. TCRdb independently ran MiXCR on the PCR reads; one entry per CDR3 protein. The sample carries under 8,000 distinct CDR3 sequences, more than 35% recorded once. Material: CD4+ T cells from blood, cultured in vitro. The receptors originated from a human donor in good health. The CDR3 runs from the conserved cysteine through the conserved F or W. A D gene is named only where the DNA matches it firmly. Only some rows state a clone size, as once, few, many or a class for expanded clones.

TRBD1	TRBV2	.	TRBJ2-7	TGTGCCAGCTCGACAGGGGGCGATTACGAGCAGTACTTC	CASSTGGDYEQYF
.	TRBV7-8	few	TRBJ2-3	TGTGCCAGCAAAGGTGATACTGGCACAGATACGCAGTATTTT	CASKGDTGTDTQYF
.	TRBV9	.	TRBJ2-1	TGTGCCAGCAGCGCGGGGGGACACAACTCCTACAATGAGCAGTTCTTC	CASSAGGHNSYNEQFF
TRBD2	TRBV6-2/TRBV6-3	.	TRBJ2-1	TGTGCCAGCAGCCTCTGGGGGGGACGCGTCAATGAGCAGTTCTTC	CASSLWGGRVNEQFF
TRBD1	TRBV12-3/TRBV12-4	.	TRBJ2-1	TGTGCCAGCAGTAGGGGGCCATACAATGAGCAGTTCTTC	CASSRGPYNEQFF
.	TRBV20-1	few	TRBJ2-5	TGCAGTGCTAGAGTCCGGGTCCGGGGGCTAGGAGCCCTGGAGACCCAGTACTTC	CSARVRVRGLGALETQYF
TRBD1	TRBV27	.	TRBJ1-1	TGTGCCAGCAGGCCGGGACAGACGAACACTGAAGCTTTCTTT	CASRPGQTNTEAFF
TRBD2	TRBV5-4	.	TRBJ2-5	TGTGCCAGCAGCTTGGGGGAGGGGCGGGAGACCCAGTACTTC	CASSLGEGRETQYF
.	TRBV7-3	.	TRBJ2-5	TGTGCCAGCAGCTTAACTGATGGTTTGGAGACCCAGTACTTC	CASSLTDGLETQYF
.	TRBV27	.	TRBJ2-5	TGTGCCAGCAGTTTCCGGGGTCGGGCAGAAGAGACCCAGTACTTC	CASSFRGRAEETQYF
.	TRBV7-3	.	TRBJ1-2	TGTGCCAGCAGCCCTGGCGGGGGCGGGGGCTACACCTTC	CASSPGGGGGYTF
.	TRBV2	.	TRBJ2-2	TGTGCCAGCGTTCGCGGGACGAACACCGGGGAGCTGTTTTTT	CASVRGTNTGELFF
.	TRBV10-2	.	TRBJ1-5	TGCGCCAGCAGTGGTTCGGGGACGGATAATCAGCCCCAGCATTTT	CASSGSGTDNQPQHF
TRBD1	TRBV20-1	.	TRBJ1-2	TGCAGTTCAGGGGGGAGCTATGGCTACACCTTC	CSSGGSYGYTF
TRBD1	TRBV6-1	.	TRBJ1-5	TGTGCCATCTCACAGGGGCATAGCAATCAGCCCCAGCATTTT	CAISQGHSNQPQHF
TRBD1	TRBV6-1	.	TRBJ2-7	TGTGCCAGCAGAAGACAGGGGGCGCAGGACGAGCAGTACTTC	CASRRQGAQDEQYF
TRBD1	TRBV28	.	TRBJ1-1	TGTGCCAGCAGGGACAGGGGTAACACTGAAGCTTTCTTT	CASRDRGNTEAFF
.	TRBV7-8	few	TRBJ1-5	TGTGCCAGCAGCCTCGTCAGTGCGGCAGGCAATCAGCCCCAGCATTTT	CASSLVSAAGNQPQHF
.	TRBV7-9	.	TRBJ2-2	TGTGCCAGCAGCCCCACAGGAGCGAACACCGGGGAGCTGTTTTTT	CASSPTGANTGELFF
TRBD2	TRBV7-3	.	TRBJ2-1	TGTGCCAGCAGCAGATACCAGCGGGGAGAGTCGTACAATGAGCAGTTCTTC	CASSRYQRGESYNEQFF
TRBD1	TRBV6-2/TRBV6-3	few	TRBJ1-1	TGTGCCAGCAGTTTGGTGTCCCAGACAGGGACCGCTTTCTTT	CASSLVSQTGTAFF
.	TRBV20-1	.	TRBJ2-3	TGCAGTGCTTATAACAGGTCCTCTAGCACAGATACGCAGTATTTT	CSAYNRSSSTDTQYF
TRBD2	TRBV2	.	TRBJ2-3	TGTGCCAGCAGTGATAGCGGGACCAGCACAGATACGCAGTATTTT	CASSDSGTSTDTQYF
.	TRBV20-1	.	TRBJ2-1	TGCAGTGCTCCGGCCAGCGGCACCTACAATGAGCAGTTCTTC	CSAPASGTYNEQFF
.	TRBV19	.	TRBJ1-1	TGTGCCAGTAGTATTGGGGGGGTACTGAACACTGAAGCTTTCTTT	CASSIGGVLNTEAFF
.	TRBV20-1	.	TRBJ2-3	TGCAGTGCTAGCTCCCCGAGGGGGGATACGCAGTATTTT	CSASSPRGDTQYF
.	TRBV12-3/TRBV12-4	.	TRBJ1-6	TGTGCCAGCAGTTTTAGGCTGAGGAATAATTCACCCCTCCACTTT	CASSFRLRNNSPLHF
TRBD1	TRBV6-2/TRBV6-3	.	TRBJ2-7	TGTGCCAGCACAGACAGGGGCTACGAGCAGTACTTC	CASTDRGYEQYF